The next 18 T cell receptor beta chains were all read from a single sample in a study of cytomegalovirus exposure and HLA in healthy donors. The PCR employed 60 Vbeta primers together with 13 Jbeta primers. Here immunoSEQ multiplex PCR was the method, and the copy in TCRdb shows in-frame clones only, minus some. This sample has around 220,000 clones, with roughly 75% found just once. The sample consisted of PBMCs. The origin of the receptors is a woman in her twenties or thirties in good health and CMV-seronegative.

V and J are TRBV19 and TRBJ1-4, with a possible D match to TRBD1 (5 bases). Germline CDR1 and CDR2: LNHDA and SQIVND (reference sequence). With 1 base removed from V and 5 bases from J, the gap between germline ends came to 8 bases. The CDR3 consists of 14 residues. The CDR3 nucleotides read TGTGCCAGTAGTATAGGTTCAGGGAATGAAAAACTGTTTTTT. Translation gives CASSIGSGNEKLFF.

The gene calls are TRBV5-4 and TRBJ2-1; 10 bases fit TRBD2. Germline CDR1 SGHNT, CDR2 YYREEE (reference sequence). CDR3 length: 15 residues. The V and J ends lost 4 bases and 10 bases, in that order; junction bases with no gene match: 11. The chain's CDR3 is CASSTAGGGPGEQFF. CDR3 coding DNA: TGTGCCAGCAGCACAGCGGGAGGGGGGCCGGGAGAGCAGTTCTTC.

The CDR3 DNA follows: TGTGCCAGCAGCTTAGGGGGGAGCAACACTGAAGCTTTCTTT. Translation: CASSLGGSNTEAFF. The chain employs TRBV7-3 and TRBJ1-1; possibly TRBD1 for D (5 bases). The ends were cut back, 2 bases at V and 2 bases at J, with 9 bases in the middle. The CDR3 sequence is 14 residues long. Germline V gene sequence: CDR1 SGHTA, CDR2 FQGTGA.

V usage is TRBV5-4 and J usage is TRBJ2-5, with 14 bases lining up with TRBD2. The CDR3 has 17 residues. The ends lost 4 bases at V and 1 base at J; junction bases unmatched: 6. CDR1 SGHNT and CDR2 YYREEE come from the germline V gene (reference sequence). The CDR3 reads CASSRGLAGDTQETQYF. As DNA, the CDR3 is TGTGCCAGCAGCCGGGGACTAGCGGGGGATACCCAAGAGACCCAGTACTTC.

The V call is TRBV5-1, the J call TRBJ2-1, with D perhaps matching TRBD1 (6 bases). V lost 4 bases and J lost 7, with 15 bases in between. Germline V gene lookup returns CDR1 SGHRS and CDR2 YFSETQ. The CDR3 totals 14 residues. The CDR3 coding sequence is TGCGCCAGCAGCCTGCCAGGGGCAGGGAATGAGCAGTTCTTC. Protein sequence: CASSLPGAGNEQFF.

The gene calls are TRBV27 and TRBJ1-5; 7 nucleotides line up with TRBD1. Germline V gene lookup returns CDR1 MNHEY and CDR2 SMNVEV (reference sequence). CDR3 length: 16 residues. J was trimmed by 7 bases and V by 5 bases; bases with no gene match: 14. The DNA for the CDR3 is TGTGCCAGCAGTATGACCCGACAGGGTAGTCTCCAGCCCCAGCATTTT. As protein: CASSMTRQGSLQPQHF.

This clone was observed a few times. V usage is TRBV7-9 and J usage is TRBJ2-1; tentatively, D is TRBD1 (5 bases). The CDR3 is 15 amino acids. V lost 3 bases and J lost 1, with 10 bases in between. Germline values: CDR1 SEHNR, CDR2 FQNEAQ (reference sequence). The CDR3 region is CASSLAGISYNEQFF. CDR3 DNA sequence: TGTGCCAGCAGCTTGGCAGGGATTTCCTACAATGAGCAGTTCTTC.

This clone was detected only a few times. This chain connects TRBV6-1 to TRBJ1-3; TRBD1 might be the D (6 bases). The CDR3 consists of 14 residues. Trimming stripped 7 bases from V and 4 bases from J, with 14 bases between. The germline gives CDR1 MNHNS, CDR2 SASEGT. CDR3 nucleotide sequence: TGTGCCAGCACTGGGGGGGCAGTAGGAAACACCATATATTTT. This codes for CASTGGAVGNTIYF.

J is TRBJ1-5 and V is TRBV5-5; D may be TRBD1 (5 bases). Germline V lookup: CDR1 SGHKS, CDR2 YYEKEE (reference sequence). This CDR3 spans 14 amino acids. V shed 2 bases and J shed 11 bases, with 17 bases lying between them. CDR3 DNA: TGTGCCAGCAGCTTACAGGAACCTGGGGGGGCCCAGCATTTT. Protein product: CASSLQEPGGAQHF.

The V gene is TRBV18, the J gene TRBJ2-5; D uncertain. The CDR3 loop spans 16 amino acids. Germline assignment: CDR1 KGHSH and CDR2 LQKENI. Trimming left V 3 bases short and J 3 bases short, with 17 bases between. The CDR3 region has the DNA TGTGCCAGCTCACCGCCCCCTCTTACGGTGAAAGAGACCCAGTACTTC. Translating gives CASSPPPLTVKETQYF. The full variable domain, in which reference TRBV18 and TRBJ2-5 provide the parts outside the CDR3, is NAGVMQNPRHLVRRRGQEARLRCSPMKGHSHVYWYRQLPEEGLKFMVYLQKENIIDESGMPKERFSAEFPKEGPSILRIQQVVRGDSAAYFCASSPPPLTVKETQYFGPGTRLLVL.

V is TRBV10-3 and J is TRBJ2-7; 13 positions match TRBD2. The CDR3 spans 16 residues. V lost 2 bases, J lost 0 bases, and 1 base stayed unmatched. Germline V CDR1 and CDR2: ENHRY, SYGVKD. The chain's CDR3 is CAISETSGRGSYEQYF. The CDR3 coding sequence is TGTGCCATCAGTGAGACTAGCGGGAGGGGCTCCTACGAGCAGTACTTC.

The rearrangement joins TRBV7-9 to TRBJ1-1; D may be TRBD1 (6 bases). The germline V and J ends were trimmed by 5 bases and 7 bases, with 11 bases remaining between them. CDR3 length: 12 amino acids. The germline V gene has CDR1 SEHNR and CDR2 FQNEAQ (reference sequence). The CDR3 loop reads CASSLGGGEAFF. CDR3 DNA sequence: TGTGCCAGCAGCCTAGGGGGGGGTGAAGCTTTCTTT.

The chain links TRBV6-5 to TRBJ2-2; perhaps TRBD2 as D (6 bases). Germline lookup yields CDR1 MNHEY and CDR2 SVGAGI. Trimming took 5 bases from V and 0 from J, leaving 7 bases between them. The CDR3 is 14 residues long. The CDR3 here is CASSGGTNTGELFF. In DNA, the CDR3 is TGTGCCAGCAGTGGGGGGACGAACACCGGGGAGCTGTTTTTT.

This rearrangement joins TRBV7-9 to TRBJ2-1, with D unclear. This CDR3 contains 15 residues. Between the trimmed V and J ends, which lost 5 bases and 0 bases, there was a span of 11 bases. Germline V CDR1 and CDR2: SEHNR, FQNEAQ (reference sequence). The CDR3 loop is CASSGDWSSYNEQFF. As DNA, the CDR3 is TGTGCCAGCAGCGGAGACTGGAGCTCCTACAATGAGCAGTTCTTC.

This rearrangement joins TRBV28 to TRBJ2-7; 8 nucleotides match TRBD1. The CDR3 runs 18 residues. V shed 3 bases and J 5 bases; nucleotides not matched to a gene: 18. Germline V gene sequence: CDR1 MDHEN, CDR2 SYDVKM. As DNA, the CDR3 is TGTGCCAGCAGTTTCCGACTCGGACAGGGCTCCTTTACCCACGAGCAGTACTTC. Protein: CASSFRLGQGSFTHEQYF.

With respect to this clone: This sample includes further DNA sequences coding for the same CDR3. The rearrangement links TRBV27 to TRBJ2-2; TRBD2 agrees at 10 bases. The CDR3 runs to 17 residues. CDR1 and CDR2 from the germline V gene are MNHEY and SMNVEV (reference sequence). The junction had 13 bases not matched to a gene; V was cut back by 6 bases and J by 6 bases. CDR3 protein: CASSSLGLATSPGELFF. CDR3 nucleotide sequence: TGTGCCAGCAGCTCCCTGGGACTAGCGACCTCCCCCGGGGAGCTGTTTTTT.

The CDR3 loop is CASSLKRGGPDTQYF. The CDR3 DNA reads as TGCGCCAGCAGCTTGAAGCGGGGGGGCCCAGATACGCAGTATTTT. The chain uses TRBV5-1 and TRBJ2-3; 10 bases fit TRBD2. V was pared by 1 base and J by 4 bases, with 3 bases of the junction left unmatched. Germline CDR1 is SGHRS and CDR2 is YFSETQ. The CDR3 runs to 15 residues.

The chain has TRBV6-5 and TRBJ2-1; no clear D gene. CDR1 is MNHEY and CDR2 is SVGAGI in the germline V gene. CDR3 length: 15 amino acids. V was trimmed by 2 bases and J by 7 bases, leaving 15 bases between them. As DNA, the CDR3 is TGTGCCAGCAGTTACGAGGAGCCTAGATGGAATGAGCAGTTCTTC. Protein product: CASSYEEPRWNEQFF.